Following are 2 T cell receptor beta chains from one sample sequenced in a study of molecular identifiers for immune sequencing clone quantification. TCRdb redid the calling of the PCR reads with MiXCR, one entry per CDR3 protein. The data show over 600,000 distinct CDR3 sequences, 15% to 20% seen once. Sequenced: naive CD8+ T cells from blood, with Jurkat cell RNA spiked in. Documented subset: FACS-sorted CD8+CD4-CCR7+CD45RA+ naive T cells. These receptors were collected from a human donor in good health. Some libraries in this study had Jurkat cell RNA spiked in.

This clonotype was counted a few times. In nucleotides, the CDR3 is TGTGCCAGCAGCTTACTAGGGAGAGCCGGGGAGCTGTTTTTT. This encodes CASSLLGRAGELFF. This sequence joins TRBV11-2 and TRBJ2-2; D perhaps matches TRBD2 (5 bases). CDR1 is SGHAT, CDR2 FQNNGV, per germline. The CDR3 spans 14 residues. Trimming took 2 bases from V and 6 from J, leaving 10 bases between them.

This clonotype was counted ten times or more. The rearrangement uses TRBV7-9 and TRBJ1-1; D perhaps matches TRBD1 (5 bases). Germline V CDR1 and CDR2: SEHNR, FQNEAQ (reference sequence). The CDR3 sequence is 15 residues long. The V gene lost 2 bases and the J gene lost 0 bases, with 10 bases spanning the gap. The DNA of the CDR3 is TGTGCCAGCAGCTTAAGCCAGGGAATGAACACTGAAGCTTTCTTT. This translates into CASSLSQGMNTEAFF.